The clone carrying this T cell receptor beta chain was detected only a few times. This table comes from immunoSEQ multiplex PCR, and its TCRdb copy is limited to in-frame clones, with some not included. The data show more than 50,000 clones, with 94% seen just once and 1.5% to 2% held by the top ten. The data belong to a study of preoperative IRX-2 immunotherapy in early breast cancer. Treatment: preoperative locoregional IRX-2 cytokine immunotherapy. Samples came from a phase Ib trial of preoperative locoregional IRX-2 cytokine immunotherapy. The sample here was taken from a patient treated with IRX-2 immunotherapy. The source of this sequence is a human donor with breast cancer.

The CDR3 DNA reads TGTGCCATTTCAGACAGGGGGAATACTGAAGCTTTCTTT. This codes for CAISDRGNTEAFF. The chain is built from TRBV19 and TRBJ1-1; 9 positions match TRBD1. V shed 10 bases and J 5 bases; nucleotides not matched to a gene: 8. The CDR3 runs 13 residues. CDR1 is LNHDA, CDR2 SQIVND, per germline (reference sequence).